What follows are 15 T cell receptor beta chains derived from one specimen sequenced in a study of shared clonotypes between healthy human individuals. Assay used: immunoSEQ multiplex PCR; TCRdb lists only in-frame clones, some missing. The table shows about 2,500,000 clones, with around nine tenths occurring only once. The material sequenced was naive CD4+ T cells sorted from blood. Subset in this sample: CD45RA+ positively selected. The receptors derive from a man in his late teens or twenties in good health.

About this clone itself: This same CDR3 is encoded by further DNA sequences in the sample. This chain joins TRBV30 and TRBJ1-5, with 7 bases matching TRBD1. The trim removed 1 base at V and 4 bases at J, leaving 1 base unmatched. Germline V gene data show CDR1 as GTSNPN and CDR2 as SVGIG (reference sequence). The CDR3 is made up of 13 amino acids. The chain's CDR3 is CAWSGDSNQPQHF. The CDR3 region has the DNA TGTGCCTGGAGTGGGGACAGTAATCAGCCCCAGCATTTT.

V usage is TRBV2 and J usage is TRBJ1-3; a possible D gene is TRBD1 (5 bases). Germline V CDR1 and CDR2: SNHLY, FYNNEI. CDR3 length: 15 amino acids. The V gene lost 4 bases and the J gene lost 4 bases, with 14 bases spanning the gap. The CDR3 nucleotides read TGTGCCAGCAGTGCAGGGAACGGACCCGGAAACACCATATATTTT. The encoded protein is CASSAGNGPGNTIYF.

The V and J genes are TRBV7-9 and TRBJ2-1, with 10 nucleotides matching TRBD2. This CDR3 has 14 amino acids. Germline V gene sequence: CDR1 SEHNR, CDR2 FQNEAQ (reference sequence). J gave up 7 bases and V 1 base, and 1 base lay outside the gene matches. The CDR3 protein is CASSLEGLANEQFF. The CDR3 DNA sequence: TGTGCCAGCAGCTTAGAGGGACTAGCGAATGAGCAGTTCTTC. Looking up the rest from reference TRBV7-9 and TRBJ2-1 gives the full variable domain: DTGVSQNPRHKITKRGQNVTFRCDPISEHNRLYWYRQTLGQGPEFLTYFQNEAQLEKSRLLSDRFSAERPKGSFSTLEIQRTEQGDSAMYLCASSLEGLANEQFFGPGTRLTVL.

This chain connects TRBV5-1 to TRBJ2-3, with TRBD1 as a possible D gene (7 bases). In germline, CDR1 is SGHRS, CDR2 YFSETQ. The CDR3 runs 16 residues. Trimming took 0 bases from V and 5 from J, leaving 16 bases between them. For the CDR3, the DNA is TGCGCCAGCAGCTTGGCCGAGGCAGGGGGGAAAGATACGCAGTATTTT. Translation: CASSLAEAGGKDTQYF.

The chain employs TRBV5-1 and TRBJ1-1; 8 nucleotides match TRBD1. J gave up 2 bases and V 4 bases, and 7 bases lay outside the gene matches. CDR3 length: 15 amino acids. Germline loops: CDR1 SGHRS, CDR2 YFSETQ. The CDR3 sequence is CASSISGGTNTEAFF. The CDR3, as DNA: TGCGCCAGCAGCATCTCAGGGGGCACAAACACTGAAGCTTTCTTT.

The rearrangement uses TRBV10-3 and TRBJ2-5; D is undetermined. The CDR3 length is 15 residues. Trimming removed 0 bases at V and 4 bases at J, with 12 bases between. The germline gives CDR1 ENHRY, CDR2 SYGVKD. This CDR3 reads CAISESISLLETQYF. CDR3 in DNA: TGTGCCATCAGTGAGTCGATTAGTCTCCTAGAGACCCAGTACTTC.

The chain combines TRBV19 with TRBJ2-7; TRBD2 is a possible D gene (5 bases). CDR1 LNHDA and CDR2 SQIVND come from the germline V gene (reference sequence). This CDR3 has 15 amino acids. V lost 5 bases, J lost 4 bases, and 18 bases lay in between. CDR3 protein: CASSASGDTPYEQYF. The CDR3 region has the DNA TGTGCCAGTAGTGCGTCCGGGGATACCCCTTACGAGCAGTACTTC.

The chain couples TRBV5-4 to TRBJ2-5; TRBD1 agrees at 7 bases. Trimming cost V 4 bases and J 3 bases; bases outside gene matches: 12. This CDR3 region has 16 residues. Germline V gene sequence: CDR1 SGHNT, CDR2 YYREEE (reference sequence). This CDR3 is CASSKIGDSKEETQYF. The CDR3, as DNA: TGTGCCAGCAGCAAAATAGGGGACAGTAAGGAAGAGACCCAGTACTTC.

V usage is TRBV6-6 and J usage is TRBJ1-4; 8 bases agree with TRBD1. CDR3 length: 15 residues. Germline lookup yields CDR1 MNHNY and CDR2 SVGAGI (reference sequence). Trimming removed 6 bases from V and 4 bases from J; junction bases left unmatched: 7. The CDR3 nucleotides read TGTGCCAGCAGCTCTAACAGGGGGGGTAATGAAAAACTGTTTTTT. Encoded protein: CASSSNRGGNEKLFF.

This chain joins TRBV28 and TRBJ1-4, with TRBD1 identical over 9 bases. The germline V gene has CDR1 MDHEN and CDR2 SYDVKM. J lost 10 bases, V lost 6 bases, and 21 bases had no gene match. This CDR3 has 18 amino acids. The DNA of the CDR3 is TGTGCCAGCAGCCGAACAGGGGGCGTAAGAATAGGCGCCGGAAAACTGTTTTTT. The encoded protein is CASSRTGGVRIGAGKLFF. Full variable domain (outside the CDR3, taken from reference TRBV28 and TRBJ1-4): DVKVTQSSRYLVKRTGEKVFLECVQDMDHENMFWYRQDPGLGLRLIYFSYDVKMKEKGDIPEGYSVSREKKERFSLILESASTNQTSMYLCASSRTGGVRIGAGKLFFGSGTQLSVL.

The chain recombines TRBV19 with TRBJ2-2; D could derive from TRBD1 or TRBD2 (5 bases each). V was pared by 7 bases and J by 0 bases, with 18 bases between. Germline V CDR1 and CDR2: LNHDA, SQIVND (reference sequence). The CDR3 covers 17 residues. CDR3 residues: CASTGPRRRSNTGELFF. The CDR3 DNA follows: TGTGCCAGTACGGGGCCCCGTCGGAGATCGAACACCGGGGAGCTGTTTTTT.

This chain links TRBV5-1 with TRBJ2-2; D may correspond to TRBD1 or TRBD2 (5 bases each). The CDR3 spans 16 residues. The V and J ends lost 2 bases and 4 bases respectively, with 15 bases between them. The germline V gene encodes CDR1 SGHRS and CDR2 YFSETQ. The CDR3 is CASSFLASQGTGELFF. The CDR3 nucleotides are TGCGCCAGCAGCTTTTTAGCGAGCCAGGGCACCGGGGAGCTGTTTTTT.

The chain joins TRBV7-2 to TRBJ2-1; 7 bases line up with TRBD1. J lost 7 bases, V lost 5 bases, and 11 bases had no gene match. The CDR3 length is 15 residues. CDR1 SGHTA and CDR2 FQGNSA come from the germline V gene. The CDR3 sequence is CASSPDRATVNEQFF. CDR3 in DNA: TGTGCCAGCAGCCCTGACAGGGCAACGGTGAATGAGCAGTTCTTC.

This clone was detected only once. The chain is built from TRBV4-3 and TRBJ2-6; tentatively, D is TRBD1 (5 bases). The germline CDR1 and CDR2 sequences are LGHNA and YSLEER. There are 19 residues in the CDR3. V was cut by 0 bases and J by 0 bases, with 15 bases left in between. The chain's CDR3 is CASSQDHRDSYSGANVLTF. The CDR3 DNA is TGCGCCAGCAGCCAAGATCATCGTGACAGCTACTCTGGGGCCAACGTCCTGACTTTC.

The chain uses TRBV29-1 and TRBJ1-1; maybe TRBD1 (5 bases). Deletions cut 4 bases from V and 0 bases from J, with 24 bases between. CDR1 is SQVTM and CDR2 is ANQGSEA in the germline V gene. The CDR3 runs 18 residues. The CDR3 sequence: CSVGGLPGRGYMNTEAFF. CDR3 sequence (DNA): TGCAGCGTTGGGGGACTTCCTGGAAGGGGTTACATGAACACTGAAGCTTTCTTT.